This TCR beta chain comes out of a study of T cell responses to AZD1222 COVID-19 vaccine (dated by TCRdb to about 2021). Context from the whole study: AZD1222 recipients with second doses at about 4 weeks or about 12 weeks were pooled, because spike-specific TCR depth and breadth did not differ between schedules. Trial participants were enrolled by age into subgroups of 18-55, 56-69 and 70-plus years, and around 150, 29 and 61 TCR-sequenced participants, respectively, were included in these subgroups. A total of more than 230 trial participants underwent TCR sequencing, of whom 200 to 220 received two doses of AZD1222 and around 25 received two doses of the MenACWY control vaccine.

Points the paper makes about the study in general: Participants were mostly white British and included more females than males, and it was suggested by the authors that clonal diversity may have been underestimated. Because no day 14 peak-response samples were available, the repertoires could be characterized only after the peak T cell response. In the small 56-69-year group, the increase in depth fell short of significance, most likely because of low power. Epitopes outside the regions mutated in the B.1.351 and B.1.1.7 variants were reportedly recognized by nearly half of the unique spike-specific TCRs. The vaccine-associated CD4 TCRs covered the entire spike protein, and the dominant responses fell in regions 160-218 and 743-854. Only a handful of AZD1222 recipients were SARS-CoV-2 seropositive at baseline, limiting conclusions about previously exposed vaccinees. After two AZD1222 doses, spike-specific TCR breadth and depth were significantly higher than at day 0 and than in MenACWY recipients.

The CDR3 regions of human TCRbeta chains were subjected to immunosequencing. Per the authors' processing: TCRs in the repertoires were matched against a reference library of SARS-CoV-2-specific TCRs that had been generated with the MIRA antigen-specificity platform. Breadth was defined as the fraction of unique TCRs that were SARS-CoV-2-associated. Depth was defined as the fraction of total T cells that were SARS-CoV-2-associated. Using the MIRA data, each spike-specific TCR was mapped to the spike region that the TCR reacts to and placed in a CD4 or CD8 class. Log10-transformed breadth and depth values were compared by one-way ANOVA with Sidak's multiple comparisons tests. Drawn from immuneACCESS, this table holds only the in-frame rearrangements with V and J called that TCRdb kept. Clones are partly lost; checked studies trace under half to an unresolved V gene and leave the rest unexplained. V and J calls and clone size are as listed in that table; D and trimming were resolved from the DNA. The sample data list tens of thousands of clones, and approximately 90% of these were observed just once. The leading ten clones occupy around 4.9% of the sample.

Per the publication, the time point label means: baseline before first vaccination. Vaccinee samples were obtained from the UK trials COV001 and COV002, which included a single-blind randomized controlled phase 2/3 trial of AZD1222 (ChAdOx1 nCoV-19) in healthy adults. For TCRbeta chain sequencing, PBMC samples were collected from trial participants at day 0 and at day 28 after the second dose. As to this clone: Its antigen remains unidentified. Base-call qualities are not available, and no considerably larger clone is one nucleotide away.

From cysteine to phenylalanine, the CDR3 is 11 amino acids long. Only the CDR3 portion is preserved as DNA: 33 bases, with reading frame beginning at the first base. At the junction V is shortened by 3 bases and J by 3 bases, with 2 bases in between. As encoded in the germline V gene (reference sequence), CDR1 is SEHNR while CDR2 is FQNEAQ. The sequence was obtained from an adult in good health. The specimen comprised peripheral blood, sampled on day 0 of AZD1222 vaccination. The chain links TRBV7-9 with TRBJ2-5; the D gene lacks a confident call. The sequenced DNA is TGTGCCAGCAGCTTGAAAGAGACCCAGTACTTC. The resulting protein is CASSLKETQYF.